In this sample, the clone carrying this T cell receptor beta chain turned up many times. This record comes from a study of early T cells in non-severe SARS-CoV-2 infection. Looking at the study overall: Sequencing was performed on bulk RNA from unsorted whole blood, leaving chains unpaired.

V lost 8 bases and J 3 bases, leaving 14 bases between the germline ends. The CDR3 has 13 amino acids. Germline values: CDR1 SNHLY, CDR2 FYNNEI. Researchers attached unique molecular identifiers to individual cDNA molecules. TCRdb fed the 5' RACE reads into MiXCR, producing one record per CDR3 protein. The table shows 35,000 to 45,000 distinct CDR3 sequences, with 3.5% to 4% occurring only once. This chain connects TRBV2 to TRBJ2-7, with D possibly TRBD2 on 5 matching bases. The specimen was whole blood. This clonotype was sampled from an adult who was a healthcare worker with PCR-confirmed SARS-CoV-2 infection or an uninfected control (not recorded which). In DNA, the CDR3 is TGTGCCAGCCGGACGGGATCCCTCTACGAGCAGTACTTC. Protein sequence: CASRTGSLYEQYF.